This T cell receptor (beta chain) was documented in a study of shared clonotypes between healthy human individuals. As to this clone: What it recognizes is unknown.

The naive CD8 fraction comprised CD45RO-negative cells positively selected for CCR7 and excluded terminally differentiated effector memory CD45RA+ cells. Germline CDR1 SGHDN, CDR2 FVKESK. The V end was cut by 4 bases, the J end by 0 bases, with 12 bases between. The CDR3 contains 15 residues. Overall study results and limits: Naive subsets generally exceeded memory subsets in estimated richness.

This table comes from immunoSEQ multiplex PCR, and its TCRdb copy is limited to in-frame clones, with some not included. Here the sample spans some 2 million clones, about 95% being singletons. This sequence originates from a man aged 18 to 29 in good health. The chain uses TRBV14 and TRBJ1-1; tentatively, D is TRBD1 (6 bases). Sequenced material: naive CD8+ T cells sorted from blood. The CDR3 nucleotides are TGTGCCAGCAGCCGGACTTGGACAGTGAACACTGAAGCTTTCTTT. Translation gives CASSRTWTVNTEAFF. Supplemented by reference TRBV14 and TRBJ1-1, the full variable domain reads EAGVTQFPSHSVIEKGQTVTLRCDPISGHDNLYWYRRVMGKEIKFLLHFVKESKQDESGMPNNRFLAERTGGTYSTLKVQPAELEDSGVYFCASSRTWTVNTEAFFGQGTRLTVV.